The sequence of this T cell receptor beta chain was determined in a study of graft-versus-host responses after intestinal transplantation. Turning to the study itself: All of the recipients had induction that used anti-thymocyte globulin, then tacrolimus and steroids for approximately 3 years.

A word on this clone: Its target is not known.

Libraries were prepared by immunoSEQ multiplex PCR; TCRdb keeps only in-frame clonotypes and omits some of them. The table records around 69,000 clones, 90% of them present only once. The receptor was derived from a human donor who was the organ donor for an intestinal transplant. Sequenced here: unstimulated CD8+ T cells sorted from spleen or lymph node cells, sampled before transplant.

Here the CDR3 DNA reads TGTGCCAGCAGATCTGACAGGGTTAACACTGAAGCTTTCTTT. It yields the protein CASRSDRVNTEAFF. The rearrangement links TRBV28 to TRBJ1-1, with 7 bases fitting TRBD1. Trimming cost V 6 bases and J 2 bases; bases outside gene matches: 6. The CDR3 is 14 residues long. Germline V gene sequence: CDR1 MDHEN, CDR2 SYDVKM.